This T cell receptor beta chain was found in a study of CD8 T cells in Susac syndrome. This CDR3 is built from 16 residues. V gave up 0 bases and J gave up 5 bases; unmatched junction bases: 8. Germline-derived CDR1 and CDR2 are DFQATT and SNEGSKA (reference sequence). CD8+ and CD4+ T cells taken from blood had their TCR beta sequenced. Random hexamers primed reverse transcription of about 0.5 to 1 ug RNA. TCRdb re-analysed the immunoSEQ multiplex PCR reads in MiXCR, keeping a single row per CDR3 protein. The sample holds roughly 140,000 distinct CDR3 sequences, approximately 94% seen once. This receptor was taken from a human donor with Susac syndrome. Sequenced: CD4+ T cells from PBMCs. The chain is built from TRBV20-1 and TRBJ2-5, with TRBD2 matching over 11 bases. Written as DNA, the CDR3 is TGCAGTGCTAGAGACTGGCTAGCGGGGGGTTCGGAGACCCAGTACTTC. This encodes CSARDWLAGGSETQYF.